The rows below give T cell receptor beta chains drawn from one sample of a study of human thymus T cells. Generated by immunoSEQ multiplex PCR, the TCRdb table keeps only in-frame clones and is missing some. The sample contains about 120,000 clones, 90% to 95% of which appear only once. Sequenced input: thymus tissue. The receptors were sampled from a boy less than two years old with a congenital heart defect but otherwise immunologically healthy. CDR3s include the opening cysteine and the closing phenylalanine or tryptophan. D genes are given only for firm matches. Not all rows give a size; the values are once, few, many and, for expanded clones, a class.

d_call clone_size j_call v_call cdr3_aa cdr3_nt
TRBD2 NA TRBJ2-3 TRBV4-3 CASSQLEWGGGLPTDTQYF TGCGCCAGCAGCCAATTGGAATGGGGCGGGGGGTTACCCACAGATACGCAGTATTTT
NA NA TRBJ2-7 TRBV18 CASSPGPSRQARAYEQYF TGTGCCAGCTCACCGGGCCCCTCGAGACAGGCGCGTGCCTACGAGCAGTACTTC
NA NA TRBJ1-2 TRBV4-3 CASSHRQIGHGYTF TGCGCCAGCAGCCATCGACAGATAGGGCATGGCTACACCTTC
NA NA TRBJ2-6 TRBV15 CATSRDGHSQSGANVLTF TGTGCCACCAGCAGAGATGGTCACAGTCAATCTGGGGCCAACGTCCTGACTTTC
NA NA TRBJ1-4 TRBV5-6 CASSLIREKLFF TGTGCCAGCAGCTTGATCCGAGAAAAACTGTTTTTT
NA NA TRBJ2-1 TRBV7-2 CASSEGREIYNEQFF TGTGCCAGCAGCGAAGGTCGGGAAATCTACAATGAGCAGTTCTTC
NA NA TRBJ2-7 TRBV28 CASSGTWGNEQYF TGTGCCAGTTCCGGGACATGGGGCAACGAGCAGTACTTC
TRBD1 NA TRBJ2-3 TRBV5-1 CASSLAGTGGADTQYF TGCGCCAGCAGCTTGGCAGGGACAGGGGGGGCAGATACGCAGTATTTT
NA NA TRBJ2-2 TRBV5-6 CASTGLGRFGGELFF TGTGCCAGCACCGGACTGGGCAGATTCGGCGGGGAGCTGTTTTTT
NA once TRBJ2-7 TRBV7-2 CASSEGCGAYEQYF TGTGCCAGCAGCGAGGGGTGCGGGGCCTACGAGCAGTACTTC
TRBD2 once TRBJ2-7 TRBV5-1 CASSRKAGGPVDEQYF TGCGCCAGCAGCCGAAAAGCGGGGGGGCCGGTCGACGAGCAGTACTTC
NA NA TRBJ2-2 TRBV7-2 CASSPQGGELFF TGTGCCAGCAGCCCCCAGGGGGGGGAGCTGTTTTTT
NA NA TRBJ1-6 TRBV18 CASSPDTTNSPLHF TGTGCCAGCTCACCCGACACTACTAATTCACCCCTCCACTTT
TRBD2 NA TRBJ2-7 TRBV4-3 CASSQDWPSGGRTSYEQYF TGCGCCAGCAGCCAAGATTGGCCTAGCGGGGGCCGAACCTCCTACGAGCAGTACTTC
TRBD1 NA TRBJ1-3 TRBV5-1 CASSPGQTRPGNTIYF TGCGCCAGCAGCCCGGGACAGACGCGACCTGGAAACACCATATATTTT
TRBD1 NA TRBJ2-7 TRBV27 CASSLNGQGAYEQYF TGTGCCAGCAGCCTAAATGGACAGGGGGCCTACGAGCAGTACTTC
NA NA TRBJ2-7 TRBV4-3 CASSQAGKLYF TGCGCCAGCAGCCAGGCGGGGAAATTGTACTTC
NA NA TRBJ1-2 TRBV11-2 CASSLVTSRGKFYGYTF TGTGCCAGCAGCTTAGTTACTTCCAGGGGAAAATTCTATGGCTACACCTTC
TRBD1 NA TRBJ1-2 TRBV6-5 CASSSDRANYGYTF TGTGCCAGCAGCTCCGACAGGGCTAACTATGGCTACACCTTC
NA NA TRBJ2-1 TRBV27 CASSPKDGGRGGGEQFF TGTGCCAGCAGTCCTAAGGATGGAGGCCGGGGAGGTGGTGAGCAGTTCTTC
TRBD1 once TRBJ1-1 TRBV19 CASRIGTATEAFF TGTGCCAGTCGGATCGGGACAGCAACTGAAGCTTTCTTT
NA once TRBJ2-6 TRBV30 CAWSVHSGANVLTF TGTGCCTGGAGTGTACACTCTGGGGCCAACGTCCTGACTTTC
TRBD2 NA TRBJ2-5 TRBV5-6 CASSPRLAGGARETQYF TGTGCCAGCAGCCCCCGACTTGCGGGGGGGGCGAGAGAGACCCAGTACTTC
NA once TRBJ2-1 TRBV7-9 CASSLGPQGGTYNEQFF TGTGCCAGCAGCTTAGGTCCCCAGGGAGGAACCTACAATGAGCAGTTCTTC
NA NA TRBJ1-2 TRBV7-3 CASSLLLCYTF TGTGCCAGCAGCCTCCTACTTTGCTACACCTTC
TRBD1 NA TRBJ1-6 TRBV5-5 CASSWITGTGSSPLHF TGTGCCAGCAGTTGGATAACGGGGACAGGGAGTTCACCCCTCCACTTT
NA few TRBJ2-3 TRBV4-1 CASSQGVEGGGDTQYF TGCGCCAGCAGCCAAGGAGTGGAGGGGGGCGGCGATACGCAGTATTTT
NA NA TRBJ2-3 TRBV7-2 CASSLTRSTDTQYF TGTGCCAGCAGCCTCACCCGGAGCACAGATACGCAGTATTTT
NA NA TRBJ1-2 TRBV11-2 CASSFRSEKPYTF TGTGCCAGCAGCTTTAGGTCAGAGAAACCATACACCTTC
NA NA TRBJ1-5 TRBV6-1 CATYNPGPSQPQHF TGTGCCACCTACAACCCGGGCCCCAGTCAGCCCCAGCATTTT